A few counts support the clone carrying this T cell receptor (beta chain). Its antigen is as yet unknown. The sample comes from a study of regulatory T cells in long-lasting Graves disease. CDR3-region Arm-PCR and iRepertoire HTBI primers produced the TCR beta libraries. TCRdb redid the calling of the multiplex PCR reads with MiXCR, one entry per CDR3 protein. Of fewer than 500,000 distinct CDR3 sequences in the sample, around 15% were seen once. Stated time point: newly diagnosed GD, antithyroid drugs for less than 3 months. PBMCs were the source of the RNA used for TCR sequencing. There are 16 residues in the CDR3. J lost 4 bases, V lost 2 bases, and 8 bases had no gene match. Per germline, CDR1 MGHDK and CDR2 SYGVNS. Overall study results and limits: TCR diversity was lower in persistent Graves' patients (versus newly diagnosed ones). Analyses excluded thyroid tissue, covering peripheral blood alone.

The sample was also reused in another study, on T cells in Graves' hyperthyroidism and ophthalmopathy. That publication notes: Each patient was aged 18 to 65 and had newly diagnosed hyperthyroidism of under 2 months' duration. In the first-round RT-PCR of the TCR CDR3, the HTBI primer set was used.

This receptor was identified in a man in his forties with Graves disease. V is TRBV25-1 and J is TRBJ2-5; 9 nucleotides line up with TRBD1. The sequencing used peripheral blood mononuclear cells (PBMCs), collected at new diagnosis, from a patient treated with antithyroid drugs. CDR3 region: CASSEGGQGPAETQYF. CDR3 coding DNA: TGTGCCAGCAGTGAAGGGGGACAGGGACCGGCAGAGACCCAGTACTTC.